This passage covers 20 T cell receptor beta chains from one sample sequenced in a study of T-cell memory formation after mild COVID-19. TCRdb reprocessed the 5' RACE reads via MiXCR and lists one record per CDR3 protein. Of some 46,000 distinct CDR3 sequences listed, 6.6% are singletons. The sequencing input was PBMCs or a T cell subset sorted from them (not recorded which). Source of these receptors: an adult who had mild COVID-19 (a few samples of this study predate the infection). Cell type and time point are not known.

This clonotype was detected many times. This chain connects TRBV7-9 to TRBJ2-1, with 12 bases aligning to TRBD2. CDR1 and CDR2 from the germline V gene are SEHNR and FQNEAQ (reference sequence). The CDR3 length is 15 residues. The V and J ends lost 5 bases and 8 bases, in that order; junction bases with no gene match: 7. CDR3: CASSQPRLAGDEQFF. Written as DNA, the CDR3 is TGTGCCAGCAGCCAACCGAGACTAGCGGGAGATGAGCAGTTCTTC.

The sample holds many counts of this clonotype. The rearrangement joins TRBV7-9 to TRBJ2-7; possible D gene TRBD2, 6 bases. The CDR3 totals 14 residues. V shed 1 base and J shed 6 bases, with 13 bases lying between them. Looked up from germline, CDR1 is SEHNR and CDR2 is FQNEAQ (reference sequence). The CDR3 is CASSLETRISEQYF. CDR3 DNA sequence: TGTGCCAGCAGCTTAGAGACTAGGATTTCCGAGCAGTACTTC.

This clonotype was detected many times. The chain has TRBV18 and TRBJ1-5; 9 bases match TRBD1. Germline CDR1 KGHSH, CDR2 LQKENI. CDR3 length: 14 amino acids. With V trimmed by 5 bases and J by 6 bases, 5 bases remained unmatched. The CDR3, as DNA: TGTGCCAGCTCATCGGACAGGGGAGGTCAGCCCCAGCATTTT. Translating it yields CASSSDRGGQPQHF.

This clonotype was counted at least ten times. The chain uses TRBV5-1 and TRBJ2-7, with 9 bases identical to TRBD2. Germline values: CDR1 SGHRS, CDR2 YFSETQ. This CDR3 has 17 residues. Trimming took 0 bases from V and 2 from J; bases not matched to a gene: 9. CDR3 coding DNA: TGCGCCAGCAGCTTGGGAGCGGGGGGCAAAATCACCTACGAGCAGTACTTC. This codes for CASSLGAGGKITYEQYF.

The chain employs TRBV6-1 and TRBJ2-2; D gene ambiguous. CDR1 is MNHNS, CDR2 SASEGT, per germline. With 8 bases removed from V and 3 bases from J, the gap between germline ends came to 7 bases. The CDR3 runs to 12 residues. The CDR3 spells CASAGDTGELFF. DNA of the CDR3: TGTGCCAGCGCTGGCGACACCGGGGAGCTGTTTTTT.

This clonotype was seen ten or more times. The chain employs TRBV19 and TRBJ2-7, with D unresolved. V was cut by 2 bases and J by 0 bases, with 14 bases left in between. CDR3 length: 16 amino acids. Germline CDR1 is LNHDA and CDR2 is SQIVND (reference sequence). CDR3 residues: CASSIRKHLSSYEQYF. The CDR3 region has the DNA TGTGCCAGTAGTATACGGAAGCACCTTAGCTCCTACGAGCAGTACTTC.

This clonotype was seen ten or more times. As DNA, the CDR3 is TGTGCCAGCAGTTACAGGGGTCGGTCCGAAGAGACCCAGTACTTC. It codes for CASSYRGRSEETQYF. The chain links TRBV6-5 to TRBJ2-5; TRBD1 might be the D (5 bases). The CDR3 has 15 amino acids. The germline gives CDR1 MNHEY, CDR2 SVGAGI. V was cut by 2 bases and J by 3 bases, with 13 bases left in between.

This sequence joins TRBV7-9 and TRBJ1-5; the D gene is possibly TRBD1 (5 bases). V was cut by 2 bases and J by 2 bases, with 16 bases left in between. The CDR3 runs 17 residues. Germline V lookup: CDR1 SEHNR, CDR2 FQNEAQ (reference sequence). The CDR3 protein is CASSLYNYGGGNQPQHF. The CDR3 nucleotides are TGTGCCAGCAGCTTATACAATTATGGGGGGGGCAATCAGCCCCAGCATTTT. Based on the CDR3 plus reference TRBV7-9 and TRBJ1-5, the full variable domain is DTGVSQNPRHKITKRGQNVTFRCDPISEHNRLYWYRQTLGQGPEFLTYFQNEAQLEKSRLLSDRFSAERPKGSFSTLEIQRTEQGDSAMYLCASSLYNYGGGNQPQHFGDGTRLSIL.

The table lists this clonotype with many counts. V and J are TRBV5-1 and TRBJ2-7; D is perhaps TRBD2 (6 bases). CDR1 is SGHRS and CDR2 is YFSETQ in the germline V gene. V was cut by 6 bases and J by 9 bases, with 28 bases left in between. The CDR3 sequence is 16 residues long. CDR3 residues: CASTLIGTSLPTMQYF. CDR3 coding DNA: TGCGCCAGCACCTTAATCGGGACTTCCCTTCCTACGATGCAGTACTTC.

There are a few counts of this clonotype. The chain combines TRBV12-3 or TRBV12-4 with TRBJ2-7, with 9 bases lining up with TRBD2. This CDR3 comprises 13 residues. V lost 6 bases, J lost 4 bases, and 4 bases stayed unmatched. CDR3 sequence (DNA): TGTGCCAGCAGCCCGCGGGGGGGGTACGAGCAGTACTTC. Translating it yields CASSPRGGYEQYF.

This clonotype showed up many times. V gene TRBV29-1 combines with J gene TRBJ2-3, with D tentatively TRBD1 (5 bases). The CDR3 consists of 12 residues. The germline V and J ends were trimmed by 7 bases and 4 bases, with 12 bases remaining between them. CDR1 SQVTM and CDR2 ANQGSEA come from the germline V gene. This CDR3 is CSADSMADTQYF. The CDR3 region has the DNA TGCAGCGCTGACAGTATGGCAGATACGCAGTATTTT.

This clonotype has at least ten counts. The chain employs TRBV27 and TRBJ2-7; 7 bases agree with TRBD2. V dropped 5 bases and J dropped 4; count of bases not matched to a gene: 11. The CDR3 is made up of 15 amino acids. Germline CDR1 MNHEY, CDR2 SMNVEV (reference sequence). CDR3 coding DNA: TGTGCCAGCAGTAATGGATGGGAGGGACCATACGAGCAGTACTTC. Translating it yields CASSNGWEGPYEQYF.

This clonotype was observed many times. The chain has TRBV7-2 and TRBJ2-1; D possibly corresponds to TRBD2 (5 bases). The CDR3 loop spans 14 amino acids. The germline V and J ends were trimmed by 5 bases and 4 bases, with 12 bases remaining between them. Germline CDR1 reads SGHTA; CDR2 reads FQGNSA. The CDR3, as DNA: TGTGCCAGCAGCCCCGACGGGGTTTACAATGAGCAGTTCTTC. It translates to CASSPDGVYNEQFF.

This clonotype has at least ten counts. The chain employs TRBV11-2 and TRBJ2-1; D could derive from TRBD1 or TRBD2 (5 bases each). CDR3 length equals 15 residues. V gave up 2 bases and J gave up 8 bases, with 16 bases separating them. CDR1 and CDR2 from the germline V gene are SGHAT and FQNNGV. For the CDR3, the DNA is TGTGCCAGCAGCTTAATTGGGGGAGTGGGCGATGAGCAGTTCTTC. It yields the protein CASSLIGGVGDEQFF.

The chain combines TRBV5-1 with TRBJ1-4; D may be TRBD1 (6 bases). V lost 5 bases and J lost 0, with 11 bases in between. From germline, CDR1 is SGHRS and CDR2 YFSETQ. CDR3 size: 15 residues. DNA for the CDR3: TGCGCCAGCAGATCCGGGGGCGCAACTAATGAAAAACTGTTTTTT. Translating it yields CASRSGGATNEKLFF.

In its sample, this clonotype was seen a few times. This chain joins TRBV20-1 and TRBJ1-1, with unresolved D. In germline, CDR1 is DFQATT, CDR2 SNEGSKA (reference sequence). The CDR3 has 14 residues. V lost 6 bases and J 4 bases, leaving 18 bases between the germline ends. CDR3 sequence (DNA): TGCAGTGCGAGGACCGGGAGCCGGGCCACTGAAGCTTTCTTT. This codes for CSARTGSRATEAFF.

This clonotype was observed at least ten times. The V call is TRBV12-3 or TRBV12-4, the J call TRBJ2-5, with 13 bases aligning to TRBD2. The length of the CDR3 is 16 residues. J gave up 5 bases and V 5 bases, and 8 bases lay outside the gene matches. In DNA form, the CDR3 reads TGTGCCAGCAGTATCTGGACTAGCGGGAGTTATGAGACCCAGTACTTC. Amino acid sequence: CASSIWTSGSYETQYF.

The table lists this clonotype with a few counts. V and J are TRBV5-5 and TRBJ2-3, with a possible D match to TRBD2 (6 bases). Trimming pared 0 bases from V and 0 bases from J, leaving 11 bases between. This CDR3 region has 16 residues. Germline CDR1 SGHKS, CDR2 YYEKEE (reference sequence). CDR3 amino acids: CASSLGGGGSTDTQYF. The DNA for the CDR3 is TGTGCCAGCAGCTTGGGCGGAGGAGGGAGCACAGATACGCAGTATTTT.

At least ten counts were recorded for this clonotype. V is TRBV7-9 and J is TRBJ1-1; 9 nucleotides align to TRBD1. Trimming cost V 4 bases and J 4 bases; bases outside gene matches: 7. The CDR3 totals 15 residues. Germline CDR1 and CDR2: SEHNR and FQNEAQ (reference sequence). The CDR3 region is CASSSGTGSGTEAFF. DNA of the CDR3: TGTGCCAGCAGCTCCGGGACAGGGTCCGGCACTGAAGCTTTCTTT.

The table lists this clonotype with a few counts. The chain carries TRBV19 and TRBJ1-1; D is ambiguous. V shed 4 bases and J shed 4 bases, with 10 bases lying between them. The CDR3 is made up of 13 amino acids. The germline V gene has CDR1 LNHDA and CDR2 SQIVND (reference sequence). CDR3: CASSTLGPTEAFF. The CDR3 DNA reads TGTGCCAGTAGTACGTTGGGTCCCACTGAAGCTTTCTTT. The whole variable domain, filled in from reference TRBV19 and TRBJ1-1, reads DGGITQSPKYLFRKEGQNVTLSCEQNLNHDAMYWYRQDPGQGLRLIYYSQIVNDFQKGDIAEGYSVSREKKESFPLTVTSAQKNPTAFYLCASSTLGPTEAFFGQGTRLTVV.